One sample yielded the 8 T cell receptor beta chains listed below, sequenced in a study of shared clonotypes between healthy human individuals. Clones were read by immunoSEQ multiplex PCR, and TCRdb kept only the in-frame ones, dropping some. This sample carries around 2.5 million clones, 80% to 95% of them seen once, and the ten largest clones take roughly 0.39%. Sample: naive CD4+ T cells from PBMCs. Noted subset: CD45RA+ positively selected. Source of these receptors: a man aged 18 to 30 in good health. Some clones in this sample may be carry-over from other donors' samples.

V and J are TRBV11-3 and TRBJ2-1; D is ambiguous. The CDR3 consists of 13 residues. CDR1 and CDR2 from the germline V gene are SGHNT and YENEEA. Deletions cut 5 bases from V and 4 bases from J, with 9 bases between. CDR3 in amino acids: CASSATRYNEQFF. The CDR3 nucleotides are TGTGCCAGCAGCGCAACGAGATACAATGAGCAGTTCTTC.

CDR3 sequence (DNA): TGCAGCGTTGGTGTTGTAGCGGGACCCTACGAGCAGTACTTC. It translates to CSVGVVAGPYEQYF. J is TRBJ2-7 and V is TRBV29-1, with 8 nucleotides matching TRBD2. J lost 2 bases, V lost 4 bases, and 7 bases had no gene match. Germline V CDR1 and CDR2: SQVTM, ANQGSEA. The CDR3 spans 14 residues.

The V and J genes are TRBV10-1 and TRBJ2-7; D is possibly TRBD1 (6 bases). V was shortened by 10 bases and J by 3 bases, with 13 bases between the two germline ends. Germline loops: CDR1 WNHNN, CDR2 SYGVQD (reference sequence). The CDR3 contains 12 residues. Here the CDR3 DNA reads TGCGCCAATCGGGACACATTCTACGAGCAGTACTTC. It yields the protein CANRDTFYEQYF.

The genes are TRBV7-2 and TRBJ1-4, with D uncertain. The CDR3 covers 14 residues. The germline V and J ends were trimmed by 7 bases and 7 bases, with 16 bases remaining between them. The germline CDR1 and CDR2 sequences are SGHTA and FQGNSA. CDR3 amino acids: CASTRNAGAEKLFF. The CDR3 region has the DNA TGTGCCAGCACCCGAAACGCTGGTGCTGAAAAACTGTTTTTT.

The chain uses TRBV6-5 and TRBJ2-2; either TRBD1 or TRBD2 may supply D (5 bases each). Trimming pared 4 bases from V and 7 bases from J, leaving 10 bases between. Per germline, CDR1 MNHEY and CDR2 SVGAGI. The CDR3 runs 13 residues. The DNA of the CDR3 is TGTGCCAGCAGTTGGGGGAGAGGCGGGGAGCTGTTTTTT. Amino acids: CASSWGRGGELFF.

The J gene is TRBJ2-5, the V gene TRBV7-9, with D possibly being TRBD1 or TRBD2 (5 bases each). Germline V gene lookup returns CDR1 SEHNR and CDR2 FQNEAQ (reference sequence). The length of the CDR3 is 14 residues. V lost 4 bases and J 5 bases, leaving 14 bases between the germline ends. The CDR3 region is CASSSGTTGETQYF. Here the CDR3 DNA reads TGTGCCAGCAGCTCTGGGACGACGGGGGAGACCCAGTACTTC. The full variable domain, completed using reference TRBV7-9 and TRBJ2-5, is DTGVSQNPRHKITKRGQNVTFRCDPISEHNRLYWYRQTLGQGPEFLTYFQNEAQLEKSRLLSDRFSAERPKGSFSTLEIQRTEQGDSAMYLCASSSGTTGETQYFGPGTRLLVL.

The chain couples TRBV9 to TRBJ1-1; possible D gene TRBD1, 5 bases. The germline CDR1 and CDR2 sequences are SGDLS and YYNGEE. Between the trimmed V and J ends, which lost 2 bases and 1 base, there was a span of 18 bases. The CDR3 runs 17 residues. CDR3 in DNA: TGTGCCAGCAGCGTCGAGCCTCTCTTGGGGGGGAACACTGAAGCTTTCTTT. It encodes CASSVEPLLGGNTEAFF.

This clone was seen only once. This rearrangement joins TRBV29-1 to TRBJ1-2; maybe TRBD1 (5 bases). The CDR3 spans 10 residues. Germline V gene data show CDR1 as SQVTM and CDR2 as ANQGSEA. V was trimmed by 4 bases and J by 10 bases, leaving 10 bases between them. The DNA for the CDR3 is TGCAGCGTTGGTTTCAGGGACTACACCTTC. Its protein is CSVGFRDYTF.